These 20 T cell receptor beta chains were all obtained from the same sample, sequenced in a study of regulatory T cells in long-lasting Graves disease. CDR3-region Arm-PCR and iRepertoire HTBI primers produced the TCR beta libraries. One entry per CDR3 protein, called by TCRdb with MiXCR from the multiplex PCR reads. In the table there are 510,000 or so distinct CDR3 sequences, 12% of which are singletons. Noted time point: newly diagnosed GD, antithyroid drugs for less than 3 months. From PBMCs, RNA was extracted and then used to make the TCR library. The data were also submitted as part of a second study, on T cells in Graves' hyperthyroidism and ophthalmopathy.

The input for sequencing was peripheral blood mononuclear cells (PBMCs), taken at new diagnosis, from a patient treated with antithyroid drugs. The source is a woman aged 25 to 39 with Graves disease.

This clonotype was observed many times. The genes are TRBV12-3 or TRBV12-4 and TRBJ1-2; 7 nucleotides align to TRBD1. The CDR3 spans 16 residues. V lost 4 bases, J lost 7 bases, and 15 bases stayed unmatched. CDR3 bases: TGTGCCAGCAGTTCGCATAGACAGGGCGGATTGAGTGGCTACACCTTC. Translated, it gives CASSSHRQGGLSGYTF.

This clonotype was detected ten times or more. This chain joins TRBV2 and TRBJ2-7; D remains ambiguous. The CDR3 sequence is 11 residues long. Germline loops: CDR1 SNHLY, CDR2 FYNNEI. Trimming cost V 5 bases and J 5 bases, with 7 bases left between them. This CDR3 is CASSSDHEQYF. The CDR3 DNA is TGTGCCAGCAGTTCTGACCACGAGCAGTACTTC.

This clonotype appeared a few times. The chain joins TRBV6-1 to TRBJ2-3; unclear D gene. The V gene lost 6 bases and the J gene lost 0 bases, with 10 bases spanning the gap. The CDR3 spans 14 residues. Germline V lookup: CDR1 MNHNS, CDR2 SASEGT. The CDR3: CASRWSLSTDTQYF. CDR3 nucleotides: TGTGCCAGCAGGTGGAGTTTGAGCACAGATACGCAGTATTTT.

The chain uses TRBV2 and TRBJ2-7, with D perhaps TRBD1 (6 bases). Per the germline V gene, CDR1 is SNHLY and CDR2 is FYNNEI. This CDR3 is 13 amino acids long. V gave up 5 bases and J gave up 3 bases, with 11 bases separating them. CDR3 in amino acids: CASSRVRGYEQYF. The CDR3 nucleotides are TGTGCCAGCAGTCGGGTCAGGGGCTACGAGCAGTACTTC.

Ten or more counts support this clonotype. The chain combines TRBV11-2 with TRBJ2-7; 8 bases fit TRBD2. The CDR3 contains 14 residues. Germline V CDR1 and CDR2: SGHAT, FQNNGV. Trimming cost V 4 bases and J 0 bases; bases outside gene matches: 2. The CDR3 is CASSSTSVSYEQYF. The CDR3 DNA reads TGTGCCAGCAGCTCGACTAGCGTCTCCTACGAGCAGTACTTC.

This chain uses TRBV20-1 with TRBJ2-2; perhaps TRBD1 as D (6 bases). Germline values: CDR1 DFQATT, CDR2 SNEGSKA (reference sequence). The CDR3 has 14 amino acids. The ends were cut back, 6 bases at V and 1 base at J, with 12 bases in the middle. CDR3 in amino acids: CSAPQTGNTGELFF. The CDR3 nucleotides are TGCAGTGCCCCGCAGACAGGGAACACCGGGGAGCTGTTTTTT.

This clonotype has a count of ten or more. This chain links TRBV11-2 with TRBJ2-7, with TRBD1 matching over 9 bases. There are 16 residues in the CDR3. Germline loops: CDR1 SGHAT, CDR2 FQNNGV. With 4 bases clipped from V and 4 bases from J, the junction kept 11 bases outside the gene matches. The CDR3 nucleotides read TGTGCCAGCAGCTCACTCACAGGGGGCGGAGGGTACGAGCAGTACTTC. Protein sequence: CASSSLTGGGGYEQYF.

The rearrangement uses TRBV2 and TRBJ2-7, with D perhaps TRBD2 (6 bases). Germline values: CDR1 SNHLY, CDR2 FYNNEI. Trimming took off 6 bases at V and 6 bases at J, with 15 bases between the two ends. This CDR3 has 13 amino acids. The CDR3 DNA reads as TGTGCCAGCAGGGGCTGGCGGGAACTCGAGCAGTACTTC. It translates to CASRGWRELEQYF.

This clonotype was found a few times. The chain uses TRBV19 and TRBJ2-7, with D possibly TRBD2 on 5 matching bases. V lost 6 bases, J lost 2 bases, and 17 bases lay in between. CDR1 is LNHDA, CDR2 SQIVND, per germline (reference sequence). The CDR3 totals 15 residues. CDR3 region: CASSPVYGGPYEQYF. DNA of the CDR3: TGTGCCAGTAGCCCCGTGTACGGAGGACCCTACGAGCAGTACTTC.

The chain couples TRBV25-1 to TRBJ1-2, with a tentative D call TRBD1 (6 bases). Trimming left V 4 bases short and J 7 bases short, with 19 bases between. Per the germline V gene, CDR1 is MGHDK and CDR2 is SYGVNS. This CDR3 is 15 amino acids long. CDR3 region: CASSALKGHFGGYTF. The CDR3, as DNA: TGTGCCAGCAGTGCATTAAAGGGACATTTTGGTGGCTACACCTTC.

This clonotype was picked up many times. This rearrangement joins TRBV30 to TRBJ1-4; D unresolved. The CDR3 extends over 16 amino acids. With 5 bases removed from V and 2 bases from J, the gap between germline ends came to 18 bases. Germline assignment: CDR1 GTSNPN and CDR2 SVGIG (reference sequence). The CDR3 nucleotides are TGTGCCTGGGGTATCTCAAGACAATTCACTAATGAAAAACTGTTTTTT. It translates to CAWGISRQFTNEKLFF.

Concerning this clonotype itself: One junction end does not reproduce the germline sequence, and a read error may be involved. V is TRBV7-3 and J is TRBJ2-7, with 8 bases matching TRBD2. CDR3 length: 14 residues. Germline V lookup: CDR1 SGHTA, CDR2 FQGTGA. CDR3 nucleotide sequence: TGTGCCAGCGGCTTAACTAGCGGAGACTACGAGCAGTACTTC. Translating it yields CASGLTSGDYEQYF.

This clonotype was detected ten times or more. The CDR3 bases are TGTGCCAGCAGTCTGACAGGGAGAGGAAGGAGGAATCAGCCCCAGCATTTT. It encodes CASSLTGRGRRNQPQHF. V is TRBV12-3 or TRBV12-4 and J is TRBJ1-5; 7 nucleotides align to TRBD1. The CDR3 runs to 17 residues. Germline trimming cut 5 bases from V and 4 bases from J; bases unmatched to any gene: 14.

This clonotype was seen repeatedly, ten times or more. The genes are TRBV20-1 and TRBJ2-3; D uncertain. Deletions cut 1 base from V and 0 bases from J, with 8 bases between. This CDR3 region has 14 residues. Germline-derived CDR1 and CDR2 are DFQATT and SNEGSKA (reference sequence). CDR3 nucleotide sequence: TGCAGTGCTAGAGCCCTTGATAGCACAGATACGCAGTATTTT. It is translated as CSARALDSTDTQYF.

This clonotype was detected ten times or more. The CDR3 region is CASSLVVGGQETQYF. The CDR3 nucleotides read TGTGCCAGCAGCTTAGTAGTCGGGGGCCAAGAGACCCAGTACTTC. This chain connects TRBV7-9 to TRBJ2-5; weak D call: TRBD2 (6 bases). Looked up from germline, CDR1 is SEHNR and CDR2 is FQNEAQ (reference sequence). This CDR3 region has 15 residues. V was shortened by 1 base and J by 1 base, with 10 bases between the two germline ends.

This clonotype was observed at least ten times. As DNA, the CDR3 is TGTGCCAGCAGCGCCAGGACAGCAAGGTTGGATGGCTACACCTTC. Its translation is CASSARTARLDGYTF. The chain couples TRBV9 to TRBJ1-2, with D possibly being TRBD1 (6 bases). Germline V gives CDR1 SGDLS, CDR2 YYNGEE. This CDR3 region has 15 residues. The ends were cut back, 3 bases at V and 6 bases at J, with 18 bases in the middle.

This chain links TRBV18 with TRBJ2-7, with 11 bases aligning to TRBD2. Germline V CDR1 and CDR2: KGHSH, LQKENI. J was trimmed by 3 bases and V by 6 bases; bases with no gene match: 16. This CDR3 has 18 amino acids. CDR3 residues: CASSPTGPSGTSGYEQYF. The DNA for the CDR3 is TGTGCCAGCTCGCCGACAGGGCCGTCCGGGACTAGCGGCTACGAGCAGTACTTC. The full variable domain, completed using reference TRBV18 and TRBJ2-7, is NAGVMQNPRHLVRRRGQEARLRCSPMKGHSHVYWYRQLPEEGLKFMVYLQKENIIDESGMPKERFSAEFPKEGPSILRIQQVVRGDSAAYFCASSPTGPSGTSGYEQYFGPGTRLTVT.

This clonotype has ten or more counts. CDR3 sequence: CASSDFVGGNEQFF. In DNA form, the CDR3 reads TGTGCCAGCAGTGATTTTGTTGGCGGGAATGAGCAGTTCTTC. The chain recombines TRBV6-2 or TRBV6-3 with TRBJ2-1; a possible D gene is TRBD2 (5 bases). CDR1 and CDR2 from the germline V gene are MNHEY and SVGEGT. Between the trimmed V and J ends, which lost 5 bases and 7 bases, there was a span of 15 bases. This CDR3 comprises 14 residues.

There are a few counts of this clonotype. This rearrangement joins TRBV29-1 to TRBJ2-5; D is ambiguous. Per the germline V gene, CDR1 is SQVTM and CDR2 is ANQGSEA. Trimming took 5 bases from V and 5 from J, leaving 6 bases between them. The CDR3 extends over 10 amino acids. The CDR3 sequence: CSVRWETQYF. CDR3 bases: TGCAGCGTTAGGTGGGAGACCCAGTACTTC.

With respect to this clonotype: Mismatch with germline at one junction end may stem from a read error. The chain is built from TRBV18 and TRBJ1-5; D gene ambiguous. Germline V lookup: CDR1 KGHSH, CDR2 LQKENI. This CDR3 is built from 14 residues. The CDR3 reads CASSPDLVNQSQHF. In nucleotides, the CDR3 is TGTGCCAGCTCACCAGACCTAGTGAATCAGTCCCAGCATTTT.